One sample yielded the 3 T cell receptor beta chains listed below, sequenced in a study of cytomegalovirus exposure and HLA in healthy donors. PCR involved 60 Vbeta and 13 Jbeta primers. Sequencing used immunoSEQ multiplex PCR; TCRdb keeps in-frame clones, though not all of them. The data show fewer than 85,000 clones, approximately 80% seen once. The sample was PBMCs. The receptors derive from a man aged 65 to 85 in good health and CMV-seropositive.

As for this clone: Its ends do not fully match the called genes, so a read error is possible. The V and J genes are TRBV25-1 and TRBJ2-3, with a tentative D call TRBD2 (6 bases). CDR3 length: 13 amino acids. The V gene's germline CDR1 is MGHDK and CDR2 SYGVNS. CDR3 bases: TGTGTCAGCGTCGCTAGCGGCACAGATACGCAGTATTTT. Protein sequence: CVSVASGTDTQYF. The full variable domain, with the rest looked up from reference TRBV25-1 and TRBJ2-3, is EADIYQTPRYLVIGTGKKITLECSQTMGHDKMYWYQQDPGMELHLIHYSYGVNSTEKGDLSSESTVSRIRTEHFPLTLESARPSHTSQYLCVSVASGTDTQYFGPGTRLTVL.

CDR3 sequence: CASSFYFPEGAQYF. CDR3 in DNA: TGTGCCAGCAGCTTCTATTTTCCCGAGGGGGCCCAGTACTTC. The rearrangement uses TRBV5-8 and TRBJ2-5; a weak D match, TRBD1 (6 bases). The CDR3 loop spans 14 amino acids. V was shortened by 2 bases and J by 9 bases, with 17 bases between the two germline ends. Germline lookup yields CDR1 SGHTS and CDR2 YDEGEE.

The V gene is TRBV5-6, the J gene TRBJ1-4; perhaps TRBD1 as D (6 bases). Trimming cost V 0 bases and J 1 base, with 10 bases left between them. The CDR3 loop spans 16 amino acids. The germline V gene has CDR1 SGHDT and CDR2 YYEEEE. CDR3: CASSLGGPLTNEKLFF. CDR3 DNA sequence: TGTGCCAGCAGCTTGGGGGGGCCTCTAACTAATGAAAAACTGTTTTTT.